What follows are 24 T cell receptor beta chains derived from one specimen sequenced in a study of shared clonotypes between healthy human individuals. Measured with immunoSEQ multiplex PCR; TCRdb has only the in-frame clones, and not every one. This repertoire shows approximately 1.5 million clones, 98% found once; its top ten account for roughly 0.45%. Material for sequencing was naive CD4+ T cells sorted from blood. Subset: CD45RA+ positively selected. The receptor set was obtained from a man aged 25-45 years in good health.

As concerns this clone: The sample has other DNA sequences that encode this CDR3 too. The chain links TRBV29-1 to TRBJ2-3; D gene unclear. The germline V gene has CDR1 SQVTM and CDR2 ANQGSEA. Trimming shortened V by 4 bases and J by 0 bases, and 5 bases separated the two germline ends. This CDR3 has 12 residues. CDR3 in amino acids: CSVGVSTDTQYF. As DNA, the CDR3 is TGCAGCGTTGGGGTCAGCACAGATACGCAGTATTTT.

This chain uses TRBV6-5 with TRBJ2-3; TRBD2 matches at 10 bases. CDR3 length equals 13 residues. The germline gives CDR1 MNHEY, CDR2 SVGAGI. The trim removed 2 bases at V and 8 bases at J, leaving 1 base unmatched. CDR3 nucleotides: TGTGCCAGCAGTTACGTAGCGGGAGGTACGCAGTATTTT. It codes for CASSYVAGGTQYF.

The V and J genes are TRBV11-2 and TRBJ2-7; 9 bases line up with TRBD1. CDR1 and CDR2 (germline): SGHAT, FQNNGV. The CDR3 is 15 amino acids. Germline trimming cut 0 bases from V and 4 bases from J; bases unmatched to any gene: 4. The CDR3, as DNA: TGTGCCAGCAGCTTAGAGGGGACAGGGTCATACGAGCAGTACTTC. It codes for CASSLEGTGSYEQYF.

The V and J genes are TRBV18 and TRBJ2-3; possible D gene TRBD1, 6 bases. V was trimmed by 2 bases and J by 2 bases, leaving 14 bases between them. Germline CDR1 KGHSH, CDR2 LQKENI. CDR3 size: 16 residues. The CDR3 DNA reads as TGTGCCAGCTCACCAATTGGACAGTGGAACACAGATACGCAGTATTTT. Translated, it gives CASSPIGQWNTDTQYF.

Worth noting for this clone: The sample has other DNA sequences that encode this CDR3 too. The chain employs TRBV5-1 and TRBJ1-1; D uncertain. Per the germline V gene, CDR1 is SGHRS and CDR2 is YFSETQ. The germline V and J ends were trimmed by 1 base and 5 bases, with 9 bases remaining between them. The CDR3 sequence is 13 residues long. The CDR3 region is CASSLPTGTEAFF. The CDR3 DNA sequence: TGCGCCAGCAGCTTGCCAACCGGGACTGAAGCTTTCTTT.

The chain employs TRBV28 and TRBJ2-7; 11 positions match TRBD1. After removal of 6 bases from V and 3 bases from J, the junction contained 4 bases not matched to a gene. From germline, CDR1 is MDHEN and CDR2 SYDVKM. The CDR3 sequence is 14 residues long. The CDR3 here is CASSGDRGFYEQYF. The CDR3 region has the DNA TGTGCCAGCAGCGGGGACAGGGGGTTCTACGAGCAGTACTTC.

The gene calls are TRBV19 and TRBJ1-3; the D gene is possibly TRBD1 (5 bases). This CDR3 has 15 residues. Germline V gene data show CDR1 as LNHDA and CDR2 as SQIVND (reference sequence). The V end lost 2 bases, the J end lost 0 bases, and 8 bases lay between the germline ends. The CDR3 nucleotides are TGTGCCAGTAGTATAAGGGGAAGCTCTGGAAACACCATATATTTT. This gives the protein CASSIRGSSGNTIYF.

The chain recombines TRBV29-1 with TRBJ1-1, with D possibly being TRBD1 (5 bases). The V end lost 4 bases, the J end lost 0 bases, and 18 bases lay between the germline ends. CDR1 SQVTM and CDR2 ANQGSEA come from the germline V gene. This CDR3 is 16 amino acids long. The chain's CDR3 is CSVVGTQSYLNTEAFF. CDR3 in DNA: TGCAGCGTTGTTGGGACCCAAAGCTACCTGAACACTGAAGCTTTCTTT. Variable domain in full (rest from reference TRBV29-1 and TRBJ1-1): SAVISQKPSRDICQRGTSLTIQCQVDSQVTMMFWYRQQPGQSLTLIATANQGSEATYESGFVIDKFPISRPNLTFSTLTVSNMSPEDSSIYLCSVVGTQSYLNTEAFFGQGTRLTVV.

Concerning this clone itself: Other DNA sequences within the sample encode an identical CDR3. V is TRBV5-4 and J is TRBJ2-3; tentatively, D is TRBD1 (6 bases). V was clipped by 0 bases and J by 5 bases, with 10 bases between them. This CDR3 is built from 14 residues. Germline V gene data show CDR1 as SGHNT and CDR2 as YYREEE (reference sequence). The CDR3 DNA is TGTGCCAGCAGCTTGGGGCAGGGGAAAGATACGCAGTATTTT. The encoded protein is CASSLGQGKDTQYF.

This chain uses TRBV2 with TRBJ1-1; D may be TRBD1 (5 bases). Germline V gives CDR1 SNHLY, CDR2 FYNNEI. CDR3 length: 12 residues. The V and J ends lost 5 bases and 6 bases respectively, with 10 bases between them. In DNA form, the CDR3 reads TGTGCCAGCAGTAGGGAAGGGGCTGAAGCTTTCTTT. It encodes CASSREGAEAFF.

The gene calls are TRBV10-3 and TRBJ1-2, with D uncertain. This CDR3 has 14 amino acids. Germline V lookup: CDR1 ENHRY, CDR2 SYGVKD. V was shortened by 6 bases and J by 8 bases, with 19 bases between the two germline ends. CDR3 DNA: TGTGCCATCAGCCCTGGACTCCTAGGAGAGGGCTACACCTTC. Its protein product is CAISPGLLGEGYTF.

The chain carries TRBV6-5 and TRBJ1-4; D perhaps matches TRBD1 (6 bases). The V and J ends lost 8 bases and 6 bases respectively, with 13 bases between them. Germline V gene sequence: CDR1 MNHEY, CDR2 SVGAGI. The CDR3 consists of 13 residues. For the CDR3, the DNA is TGTGCCAGCGGGTGGACAGTTTATGAAAAACTGTTTTTT. Translation gives CASGWTVYEKLFF.

This chain connects TRBV28 to TRBJ2-1, with TRBD2 matching 9 bases. This CDR3 region has 14 residues. The germline CDR1 and CDR2 sequences are MDHEN and SYDVKM. V was clipped by 5 bases and J by 6 bases; unmatched bases: 5. The CDR3 region is CASSVLAGRNEQFF. The CDR3 DNA follows: TGTGCCAGCAGTGTGCTAGCGGGACGCAATGAGCAGTTCTTC.

The CDR3 DNA follows: TGTGCCAGCTCACCTCTGCAGGGGCCCTTAAGCTCTGGAAACACCATATATTTT. It is translated as CASSPLQGPLSSGNTIYF. The genes are TRBV18 and TRBJ1-3, with a possible D match to TRBD1 (6 bases). The germline V gene encodes CDR1 KGHSH and CDR2 LQKENI. V lost 3 bases to trimming and J lost 0 bases, with 18 bases between them. The CDR3 is made up of 18 amino acids.

The DNA for the CDR3 is TGTGCCAGTAGTATTTCTAGGCTAGCGGGGTTATTTGGAGATACGCAGTATTTT. Translated, it gives CASSISRLAGLFGDTQYF. This chain uses TRBV19 with TRBJ2-3; 9 bases are a match to TRBD2. The V gene's germline CDR1 is LNHDA and CDR2 SQIVND (reference sequence). CDR3 length: 18 amino acids. The V and J ends lost 3 bases and 5 bases, in that order; junction bases with no gene match: 15.

This chain uses TRBV27 with TRBJ2-6; 9 bases fit TRBD1. The V and J ends lost 5 bases and 2 bases, in that order; junction bases with no gene match: 4. The CDR3 extends over 16 amino acids. CDR1 and CDR2 (germline): MNHEY, SMNVEV (reference sequence). The CDR3 bases are TGTGCCAGCAGTGATTACAGGGGGCCTGGGGCCAACGTCCTGACTTTC. It specifies CASSDYRGPGANVLTF.

The genes are TRBV5-1 and TRBJ2-2, with TRBD2 matching 10 bases. The CDR3 contains 16 residues. Germline assignment: CDR1 SGHRS and CDR2 YFSETQ. V dropped 4 bases and J dropped 7; count of bases not matched to a gene: 10. CDR3 nucleotide sequence: TGCGCCAGCAGCCGTAATAGCGGGAGGTCTGTCGGGGAGCTGTTTTTT. Protein product: CASSRNSGRSVGELFF.

This chain uses TRBV25-1 with TRBJ2-7; 7 positions match TRBD2. Trimming removed 6 bases from V and 1 base from J; junction bases left unmatched: 6. The germline CDR1 and CDR2 sequences are MGHDK and SYGVNS. CDR3 size: 14 residues. CDR3 coding DNA: TGTGCCAGCAGGTCGGGAGCGGGGTCCTACGAGCAGTACTTC. This gives the protein CASRSGAGSYEQYF.

This chain connects TRBV6-1 to TRBJ1-4, with 8 bases lining up with TRBD1. Unmatched junction bases numbered 3, after V lost 6 bases and J lost 3 bases. Germline CDR1 MNHNS, CDR2 SASEGT. This CDR3 has 14 residues. The CDR3 coding sequence is TGTGCCAGCAGGGCGGGACAGGCTAATGAAAAACTGTTTTTT. The encoded protein is CASRAGQANEKLFF.

The J gene is TRBJ1-2, the V gene TRBV11-2, with TRBD1 as a possible D gene (5 bases). Germline lookup yields CDR1 SGHAT and CDR2 FQNNGV. The CDR3 is 16 residues long. Trimming shortened V by 5 bases and J by 2 bases, and 18 bases separated the two germline ends. CDR3 protein: CASSPLSGPPNYGYTF. For the CDR3, the DNA is TGTGCCAGCAGCCCTCTCTCGGGACCGCCAAACTATGGCTACACCTTC.

This clone has just one count. Distinct nucleotide sequences in the sample also encode this CDR3. The genes are TRBV5-1 and TRBJ2-2, with 7 bases fitting TRBD1. The CDR3 totals 15 residues. Trimming at V came to 0 bases and at J to 5 bases, leaving 4 bases not matched to a gene. Germline assignment: CDR1 SGHRS and CDR2 YFSETQ. The CDR3 is CASSLGQGDTGELFF. CDR3 sequence (DNA): TGCGCCAGCAGCTTGGGACAGGGAGATACCGGGGAGCTGTTTTTT.

V is TRBV7-6 and J is TRBJ2-7; 7 nucleotides agree with TRBD2. Germline lookup yields CDR1 SGHVS and CDR2 FNYEAQ. This CDR3 is built from 18 residues. Losses at the gene ends were 3 bases for V and 3 bases for J; bases not matched to a gene: 17. CDR3 bases: TGTGCCAGCAGCTTCTCTAGGGAGGGATACGGGAGAGACTACGAGCAGTACTTC. Translating gives CASSFSREGYGRDYEQYF.

The chain joins TRBV7-9 to TRBJ2-4; the D is unclear. This CDR3 has 13 amino acids. V was shortened by 6 bases and J by 0 bases, with 6 bases between the two germline ends. Germline lookup yields CDR1 SEHNR and CDR2 FQNEAQ (reference sequence). The CDR3 DNA reads as TGTGCCAGCAGACTCATAGCCAAAAACATTCAGTACTTC. It is translated as CASRLIAKNIQYF.

The gene calls are TRBV9 and TRBJ1-3; D is perhaps TRBD1 (5 bases). Germline CDR1 and CDR2: SGDLS and YYNGEE. The V end lost 3 bases, the J end lost 3 bases, and 16 bases lay between the germline ends. The CDR3 runs 16 residues. In nucleotides, the CDR3 is TGTGCCAGCAGCGCCCAGACGGGGCTCCTTGGAAACACCATATATTTT. Translated, it gives CASSAQTGLLGNTIYF.